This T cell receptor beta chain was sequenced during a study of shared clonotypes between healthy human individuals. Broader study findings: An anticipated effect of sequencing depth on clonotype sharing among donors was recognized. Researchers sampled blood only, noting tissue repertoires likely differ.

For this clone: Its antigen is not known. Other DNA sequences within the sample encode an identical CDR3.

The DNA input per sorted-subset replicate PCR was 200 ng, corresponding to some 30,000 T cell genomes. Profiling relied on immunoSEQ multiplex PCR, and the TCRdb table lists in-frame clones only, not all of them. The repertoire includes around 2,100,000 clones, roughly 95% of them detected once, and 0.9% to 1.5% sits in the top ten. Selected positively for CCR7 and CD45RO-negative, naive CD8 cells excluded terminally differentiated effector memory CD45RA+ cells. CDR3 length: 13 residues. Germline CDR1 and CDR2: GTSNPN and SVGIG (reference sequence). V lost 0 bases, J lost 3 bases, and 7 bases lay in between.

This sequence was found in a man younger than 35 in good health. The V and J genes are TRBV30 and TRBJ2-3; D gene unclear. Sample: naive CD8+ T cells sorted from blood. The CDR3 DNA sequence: TGTGCCTGGAGTGTAGTAAGGACAGATACGCAGTATTTT. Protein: CAWSVVRTDTQYF. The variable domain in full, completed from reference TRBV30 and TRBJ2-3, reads SQTIHQWPATLVQPVGSPLSLECTVEGTSNPNLYWYRQAAGRGLQLLFYSVGIGQISSEVPQNLSASRPQDRQFILSSKKLLLSDSGFYLCAWSVVRTDTQYFGPGTRLTVL.